Given below is one T cell receptor beta chain in context. Antigen unknown. These data are taken from a study of regulatory T cells in long-lasting Graves disease. The study, taken as a whole, reports: Persistent patients shared more public clonotypes (2,741) than newly diagnosed patients (about 940). Limited samples may have lowered accuracy.

Per germline, CDR1 MNHEY and CDR2 SVGAGI. The CDR3 loop spans 15 amino acids. The germline V and J ends were trimmed by 3 bases and 0 bases, with 9 bases remaining between them. As to time point: newly diagnosed GD, antithyroid drugs for less than 3 months. Following extraction of RNA from PBMCs, that RNA was used to make the TCR library. With iRepertoire HTBI primers and Arm-PCR of CDR3 regions, TCR beta libraries were built. Each CDR3 protein gets one entry after TCRdb re-called the multiplex PCR reads with MiXCR. Of approximately 490,000 distinct CDR3 sequences listed, around 15% are singletons. The data were also submitted as part of a second study, on T cells in Graves' hyperthyroidism and ophthalmopathy. This second study notes: Stable Graves' hyperthyroidism denoted no ophthalmopathy progression over 18 months. The study excluded patients with uncontrolled infection, other autoimmune disease, pregnancy or lactation.

Here the sequenced sample was peripheral blood mononuclear cells (PBMCs), taken at new diagnosis, from a patient treated with antithyroid drugs. The receptor was isolated from a man aged 35 to 55 with Graves disease. This chain links TRBV6-5 with TRBJ2-1, with a possible D match to TRBD2 (5 bases). The CDR3 sequence: CASSYKGDSYNEQFF. CDR3 nucleotide sequence: TGTGCCAGCAGTTATAAGGGAGACTCCTACAATGAGCAGTTCTTC.